This T cell receptor (beta chain) was captured by sequencing in a study of STAT3 mutations in large granular lymphocyte leukemia. Findings and limits, study-wide: In T-cell large granular lymphocyte leukemia, about half of patients showed multiple immunodominant subclonotypes. Treatment regimens differed across patients between samplings. All newly emerging clones after therapy were STAT3 wild type. Clonal expansion was inferred from other time points because no sample existed at each clone's first appearance.

The germline CDR1 and CDR2 sequences are SGHRS and YFSETQ. J was trimmed by 6 bases and V by 4 bases; bases with no gene match: 5. The CDR3 spans 14 residues. Some 38,000 productive templates were obtained per sample on average. Produced via immunoSEQ multiplex PCR; TCRdb's table is partial and in-frame only. This sample carries approximately 31,000 clones, approximately 86% of them seen once, and the ten largest clones take 12%. Regarding this clone: As yet, its antigen is unknown.

This chain links TRBV5-1 with TRBJ2-1; TRBD2 agrees at 9 bases. The clonotype was recovered from a man between 60 and 75 years old with T-cell large granular lymphocyte leukemia. Some clones in this sample may be carry-over from other donors' samples. Sequenced input: peripheral blood mononuclear cells. CDR3 in DNA: TGCGCCAGCAGCAGTAGCGGGAGCTCCAATGAGCAGTTCTTC. Translated: CASSSSGSSNEQFF. Looking up the rest from reference TRBV5-1 and TRBJ2-1 gives the full variable domain: KAGVTQTPRYLIKTRGQQVTLSCSPISGHRSVSWYQQTPGQGLQFLFEYFSETQRNKGNFPGRFSGRQFSNSRSEMNVSTLELGDSALYLCASSSSGSSNEQFFGPGTRLTVL.